The rows below give T cell receptor beta chains drawn from one sample of a study of blood T cell repertoires in COVID-19. The table came from immunoSEQ multiplex PCR; TCRdb's copy has only in-frame clones and leaves some out. The table records approximately 250,000 clones, over 70% of them present only once. Sequenced material: PBMCs or T cells enriched from blood (not recorded which). Every receptor here comes from a woman aged 40 to 50 who had been exposed to COVID-19. CDR3s include the opening cysteine and the closing phenylalanine or tryptophan. The D gene is left open where the match is weak. Not all rows give a size; the values are once, few, many and, for expanded clones, a class.

v_call	d_call	j_call	clone_size	cdr3_aa	cdr3_nt
TRBV19	TRBD1	TRBJ1-2	NA	CASSIPGGNYGYTF	TGTGCCAGTAGTATACCAGGGGGTAACTATGGCTACACCTTC
TRBV11-3	NA	TRBJ2-1	NA	CASSYGSYNEQFF	TGTGCCAGCAGCTACGGCTCCTACAATGAGCAGTTCTTC
TRBV28	NA	TRBJ1-1	NA	CASSFRGTPYLAFF	TGTGCCAGCAGTTTTCGAGGGACACCATACTTGGCTTTCTTT
TRBV5-5	NA	TRBJ1-3	NA	CASSLGGFSSGNTIYF	TGTGCCAGCAGCTTGGGAGGGTTCTCCTCTGGAAACACCATATATTTT
TRBV14	NA	TRBJ1-5	NA	CASSQEQVVWQPQHF	TGTGCCAGCAGCCAAGAACAGGTAGTCTGGCAGCCCCAGCATTTT
TRBV7-3	TRBD1	TRBJ1-2	NA	CASSLRGQGGDGYTF	TGTGCCAGCAGCTTAAGGGGACAGGGAGGGGATGGCTACACCTTC
TRBV7-6	TRBD1	TRBJ1-4	NA	CASSLGTGEVKLFF	TGTGCCAGCAGCTTGGGAACAGGGGAAGTGAAACTGTTTTTT
TRBV10-3	NA	TRBJ2-2	NA	CAIRARDGGNTGELFF	TGTGCCATCAGAGCACGCGACGGGGGGAACACCGGGGAGCTGTTTTTT
TRBV28	TRBD1	TRBJ1-4	NA	CASSLWGQFNEKLFF	TGTGCCAGCAGTTTATGGGGACAGTTTAATGAAAAACTGTTTTTT
TRBV3-1/TRBV3-2	TRBD2	TRBJ2-1	NA	CASSRTSGRAGYNEQFF	TGTGCCAGCAGCCGGACTAGCGGGAGGGCCGGGTACAATGAGCAGTTCTTC
TRBV7-2	TRBD2	TRBJ2-1	NA	CASSLHTSGRGNEQFF	TGTGCCAGCAGCTTACACACTAGCGGGAGGGGGAATGAGCAGTTCTTC
TRBV19	TRBD1	TRBJ1-2	NA	CASSTRQGVGYTF	TGTGCCAGTAGTACCCGACAGGGTGTGGGCTACACCTTC
TRBV6-4	TRBD2	TRBJ2-5	NA	CASTRTGPGLAGETQYF	TGTGCCAGCACCCGAACGGGGCCGGGACTAGCGGGAGAGACCCAGTACTTC
TRBV27	TRBD1	TRBJ1-6	NA	CASSLSGQAIGSPLHF	TGTGCCAGCAGTTTATCCGGACAGGCGATAGGATCACCCCTCCACTTT
TRBV9	NA	TRBJ2-1	NA	CASSVEPRDYNEQFF	TGTGCCAGCAGCGTAGAACCTCGGGACTACAATGAGCAGTTCTTC
TRBV28	TRBD1	TRBJ1-6	NA	CASSLGGQGSSPLHF	TGTGCCAGCAGTTTGGGTGGACAGGGAAGTTCACCCCTCCACTTT
TRBV7-8	TRBD1	TRBJ2-7	NA	CASSRTGVFEQYF	TGTGCCAGCAGCAGGACAGGGGTGTTCGAGCAGTACTTC
TRBV6-5	NA	TRBJ1-1	NA	CASRVTGNTEAFF	TGTGCCAGCAGGGTCACAGGGAACACTGAAGCTTTCTTT
TRBV4-1	TRBD1	TRBJ1-1	NA	CASSQVTGVLDTEAFF	TGCGCCAGCAGCCAAGTGACAGGGGTGTTGGACACTGAAGCTTTCTTT
TRBV5-8	TRBD1	TRBJ1-1	NA	CASSCRQGAWTEAFF	TGTGCCAGCAGCTGCAGACAGGGGGCGTGGACTGAAGCTTTCTTT
TRBV6-5	NA	TRBJ1-1	NA	CASSYGGPNTEAFF	TGTGCCAGCAGTTACGGAGGGCCGAACACTGAAGCTTTCTTT
TRBV5-1	NA	TRBJ1-1	NA	CASSLVGAMNTEAFF	TGTGCCAGCAGCTTGGTGGGGGCTATGAACACTGAAGCTTTCTTT
TRBV7-9	NA	TRBJ2-7	NA	CASNKDRGYEQYF	TGTGCCAGCAATAAGGACAGAGGTTACGAGCAGTACTTC
TRBV4-3	NA	TRBJ2-5	NA	CASSQGATEETQYF	TGCGCCAGCAGCCAAGGGGCAACCGAAGAGACCCAGTACTTC
TRBV7-3	NA	TRBJ1-1	few	CASSFWTNPHPPLPNTEAFF	TGTGCCAGCAGCTTTTGGACAAACCCACACCCACCTCTCCCAAACACTGAAGCTTTCTTT
TRBV6-2/TRBV6-3	TRBD1	TRBJ1-5	few	CASSFVDRGSSNQPQHF	TGTGCCAGCAGTTTTGTGGACAGGGGATCCAGCAATCAGCCCCAGCATTTT
TRBV27	TRBD1	TRBJ2-7	NA	CASRPGTGSYEQYF	TGTGCCAGCAGACCCGGGACAGGAAGCTACGAGCAGTACTTC
TRBV6-1	TRBD2	TRBJ2-2	NA	CASSGASGRSGTGELFF	TGTGCCAGCAGTGGGGCTAGCGGGAGATCTGGTACCGGGGAGCTGTTTTTT